One sample yielded the 5 T cell receptor beta chains listed below, sequenced in a study of cytomegalovirus exposure and HLA in healthy donors. PCR primers comprised 60 Vbeta and 13 Jbeta primers. The assay was immunoSEQ multiplex PCR, and TCRdb's table has in-frame clones only and misses some. Seen here are under 110,000 clones, about four fifths observed once, and the top ten hold 1.6%. Material: PBMCs. Receptor source: a man aged 50 to 59 in good health and CMV-seronegative.

The gene calls are TRBV9 and TRBJ1-3; 7 nucleotides match TRBD1. V trimming: 3 bases; J trimming: 0 bases; junction bases outside the gene matches: 6. Germline V CDR1 and CDR2: SGDLS, YYNGEE. The CDR3 contains 16 residues. CDR3: CASSGWTGRSGNTIYF. Written as DNA, the CDR3 is TGTGCCAGCAGCGGGTGGACAGGCCGCTCTGGAAACACCATATATTTT.

The chain carries TRBV2 and TRBJ2-3; D possibly corresponds to TRBD1 (6 bases). This CDR3 region has 16 residues. Germline values: CDR1 SNHLY, CDR2 FYNNEI. V lost 4 bases and J lost 0, with 14 bases in between. The CDR3 DNA sequence: TGTGCCAGCAGTGGACCCGGGACAAAAAGCACAGATACGCAGTATTTT. It encodes CASSGPGTKSTDTQYF.

The rearrangement links TRBV7-8 to TRBJ1-1, with D uncertain. Germline CDR1 reads SGHVS; CDR2 reads FQNEAQ. The V gene lost 4 bases and the J gene lost 4 bases, with 10 bases spanning the gap. The CDR3 runs to 13 residues. This chain's CDR3 is CASSSLRGTEAFF. The CDR3 coding sequence is TGTGCCAGCAGCTCACTCAGAGGCACTGAAGCTTTCTTT.

The V gene is TRBV6-1, the J gene TRBJ2-3, with TRBD1 matching over 7 bases. Trimming at V came to 8 bases and at J to 3 bases, leaving 5 bases not matched to a gene. The CDR3 extends over 13 amino acids. Germline-derived CDR1 and CDR2 are MNHNS and SASEGT. The DNA of the CDR3 is TGTGCCAGCTGGCAGGGGGAGACAGATACGCAGTATTTT. It encodes CASWQGETDTQYF.

This chain uses TRBV7-2 with TRBJ2-6; 7 bases are a match to TRBD2. There are 15 residues in the CDR3. Germline V gene lookup returns CDR1 SGHTA and CDR2 FQGNSA. With V trimmed by 5 bases and J by 2 bases, 3 bases remained unmatched. The CDR3 sequence is CASSPGGAGANVLTF. The CDR3 DNA reads as TGTGCCAGCAGCCCGGGAGGTGCTGGGGCCAACGTCCTGACTTTC.